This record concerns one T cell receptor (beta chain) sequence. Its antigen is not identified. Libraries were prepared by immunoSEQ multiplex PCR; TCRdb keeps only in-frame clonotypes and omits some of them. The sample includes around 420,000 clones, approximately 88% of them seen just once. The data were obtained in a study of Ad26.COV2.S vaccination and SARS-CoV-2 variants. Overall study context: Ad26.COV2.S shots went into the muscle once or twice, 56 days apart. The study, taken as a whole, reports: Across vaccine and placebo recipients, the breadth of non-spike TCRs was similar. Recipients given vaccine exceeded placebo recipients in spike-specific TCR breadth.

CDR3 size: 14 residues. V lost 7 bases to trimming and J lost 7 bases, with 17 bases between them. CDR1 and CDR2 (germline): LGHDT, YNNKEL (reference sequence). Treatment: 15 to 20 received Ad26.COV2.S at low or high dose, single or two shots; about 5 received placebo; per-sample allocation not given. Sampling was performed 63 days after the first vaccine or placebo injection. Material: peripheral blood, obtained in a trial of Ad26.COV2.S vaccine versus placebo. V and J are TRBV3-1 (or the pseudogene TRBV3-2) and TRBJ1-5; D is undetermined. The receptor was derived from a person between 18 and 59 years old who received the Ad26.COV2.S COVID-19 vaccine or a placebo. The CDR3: CASNLREGGQPQHF. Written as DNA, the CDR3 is TGTGCCAGCAACCTTCGAGAGGGAGGCCAGCCCCAGCATTTT.